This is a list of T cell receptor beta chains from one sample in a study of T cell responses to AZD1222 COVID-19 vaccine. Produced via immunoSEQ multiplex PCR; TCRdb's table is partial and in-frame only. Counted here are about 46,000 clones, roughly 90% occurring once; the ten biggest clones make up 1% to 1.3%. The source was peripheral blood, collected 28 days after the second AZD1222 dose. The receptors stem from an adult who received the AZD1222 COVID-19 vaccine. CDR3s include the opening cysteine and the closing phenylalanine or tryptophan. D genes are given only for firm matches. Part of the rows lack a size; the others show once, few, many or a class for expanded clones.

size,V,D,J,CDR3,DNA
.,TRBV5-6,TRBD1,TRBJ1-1,CASSPYRGGTEAFF,TGTGCCAGCAGCCCTTACAGGGGGGGCACTGAAGCTTTCTTT
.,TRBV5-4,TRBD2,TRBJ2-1,CASSPAASGRAEQFF,TGTGCCAGCAGCCCGGCGGCTAGCGGGAGGGCTGAGCAGTTCTTC
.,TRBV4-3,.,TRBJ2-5,CASSQARAGSGTQYF,TGCGCCAGCAGCCAAGCCCGGGCAGGGTCAGGGACCCAGTACTTC
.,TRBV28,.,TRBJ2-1,CASSLRQPAEQFF,TGTGCCAGCAGTCTAAGACAGCCCGCTGAGCAGTTCTTC
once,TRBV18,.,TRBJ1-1,CASSPPLAGVKTEAFF,TGTGCCAGCTCACCACCGCTGGCAGGTGTAAAGACTGAAGCTTTCTTT
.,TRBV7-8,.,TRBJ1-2,CASSPGESGYTF,TGTGCCAGCAGCCCAGGCGAAAGTGGCTACACCTTC
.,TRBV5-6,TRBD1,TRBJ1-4,CASSLYQGGEKLFF,TGTGCCAGCAGCTTGTACCAGGGGGGTGAAAAACTGTTTTTT
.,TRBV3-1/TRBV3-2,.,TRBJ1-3,CASSQSRPAGNTIYF,TGTGCCAGCAGCCAATCCCGTCCCGCGGGAAACACCATATATTTT
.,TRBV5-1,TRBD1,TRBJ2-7,CASSSPTGAYEQYF,TGCGCCAGCAGCTCCCCTACAGGGGCCTACGAGCAGTACTTC
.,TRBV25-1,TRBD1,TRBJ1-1,CASSESRTGVGEAFF,TGTGCCAGCAGTGAATCCAGGACAGGGGTTGGTGAAGCTTTCTTT
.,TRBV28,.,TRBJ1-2,CASSPRRGYTF,TGTGCCAGCAGTCCTCGAAGAGGCTACACCTTC
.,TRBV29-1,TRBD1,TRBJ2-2,CSVGGGFTGELFF,TGCAGCGTTGGAGGGGGCTTTACCGGGGAGCTGTTTTTT
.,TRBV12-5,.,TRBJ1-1,CASGLGGNVVDTEAFF,TGTGCTAGTGGTTTGGGAGGGAATGTGGTTGACACTGAAGCTTTCTTT
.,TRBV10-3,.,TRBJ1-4,CAISEQGREKLFF,TGTGCCATCAGTGAACAGGGTAGGGAAAAACTGTTTTTT
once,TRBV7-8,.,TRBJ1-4,CASSGALNEKLFF,TGTGCCAGCAGCGGGGCCCTTAATGAAAAACTGTTTTTT
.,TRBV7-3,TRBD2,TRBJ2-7,CASSPGGSGSEQYF,TGTGCCAGCAGCCCCGGGGGTAGCGGGAGCGAGCAGTACTTC
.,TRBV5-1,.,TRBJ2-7,CASSVRDRAYEQYF,TGCGCCAGCAGCGTCCGGGACCGTGCCTACGAGCAGTACTTC
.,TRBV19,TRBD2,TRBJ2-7,CASRPSGSGEQYF,TGTGCCAGTAGACCTAGCGGGAGTGGGGAGCAGTACTTC
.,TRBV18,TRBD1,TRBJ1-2,CASSPKTGGDGYTF,TGTGCCAGCTCACCAAAAACAGGGGGGGATGGCTACACCTTC
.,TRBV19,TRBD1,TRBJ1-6,CASSPGTGYNSPLHF,TGTGCCAGTAGTCCGGGGACAGGGTATAATTCACCCCTCCACTTT
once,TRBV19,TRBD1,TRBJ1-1,CASSAGRQGAGSNTEAFF,TGTGCCAGTAGTGCCGGTCGACAGGGGGCTGGGTCGAACACTGAAGCTTTCTTT
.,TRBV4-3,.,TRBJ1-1,CASSQVEQGNTEAFF,TGCGCCAGCAGCCAAGTCGAACAGGGGAACACTGAAGCTTTCTTT
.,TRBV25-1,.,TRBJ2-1,CASSTSGGTYNEQFF,TGTGCCAGCAGTACCTCAGGGGGGACCTACAATGAGCAGTTCTTC
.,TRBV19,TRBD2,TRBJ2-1,CASSTWTSGISYNEQFF,TGTGCCAGTAGTACCTGGACTAGCGGGATTTCCTACAATGAGCAGTTCTTC
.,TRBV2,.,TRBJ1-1,CASSDDSNTEAFF,TGTGCCAGCAGTGATGATTCTAACACTGAAGCTTTCTTT
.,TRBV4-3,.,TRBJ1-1,CASSQDYRVKYPEAFF,TGCGCCAGCAGCCAAGACTACAGGGTTAAATACCCTGAAGCTTTCTTT
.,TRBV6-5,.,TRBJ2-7,CASSYSSAYEQYF,TGTGCCAGCAGTTATAGTTCTGCATACGAGCAGTACTTC
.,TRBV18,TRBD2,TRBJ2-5,CASSPTSGKETQYF,TGTGCCAGCTCACCGACTAGCGGAAAAGAGACCCAGTACTTC
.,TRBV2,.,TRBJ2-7,CASSEDEQYF,TGTGCCAGCAGTGAAGACGAGCAGTACTTC
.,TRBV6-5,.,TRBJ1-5,CASSYGLGNQPQHF,TGTGCCAGCAGTTACGGATTGGGCAATCAGCCCCAGCATTTT
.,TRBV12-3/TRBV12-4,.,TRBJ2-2,CASSTRTGELFF,TGTGCCAGCAGTACGAGAACCGGGGAGCTGTTTTTT
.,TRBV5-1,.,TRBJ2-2,CASSLGTTHTGELFF,TGCGCCAGCAGCTTGGGGACTACACACACCGGGGAGCTGTTTTTT
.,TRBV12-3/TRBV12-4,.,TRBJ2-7,CASSQFSYEQYF,TGTGCCAGCAGTCAATTTTCCTACGAGCAGTACTTC
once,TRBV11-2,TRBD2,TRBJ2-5,CASSFRLAFQETQYF,TGTGCCAGCAGCTTCAGACTAGCGTTTCAAGAGACCCAGTACTTC
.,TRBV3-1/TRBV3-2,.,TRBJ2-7,CASSQESGSPYEQYF,TGTGCCAGCAGCCAAGAAAGTGGGAGTCCCTACGAGCAGTACTTC
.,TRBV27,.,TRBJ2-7,CASSPGAYYEQYF,TGTGCCAGCAGCCCAGGGGCCTACTACGAGCAGTACTTC
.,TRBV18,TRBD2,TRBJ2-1,CASSSVLAGSNEQFF,TGTGCCAGCTCTTCCGTACTAGCGGGGTCCAATGAGCAGTTCTTC
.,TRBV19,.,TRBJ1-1,CASRHTGTEGTEAFF,TGTGCCAGCAGACACACCGGGACGGAGGGGACTGAAGCTTTCTTT
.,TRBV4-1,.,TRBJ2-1,CASSARHPGDSYNEQFF,TGCGCCAGCAGCGCCCGACACCCGGGTGACTCCTACAATGAGCAGTTCTTC
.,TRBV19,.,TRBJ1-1,CASSPQTRNTEAFF,TGTGCCAGTAGTCCTCAGACGAGGAACACTGAAGCTTTCTTT
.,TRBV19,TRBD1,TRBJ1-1,CAVSQLQGTEAFF,TGTGCCGTTAGCCAGTTACAGGGGACTGAAGCTTTCTTT
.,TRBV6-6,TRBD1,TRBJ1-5,CASSPRQGGQPQHF,TGTGCCAGCAGTCCCAGACAGGGCGGTCAGCCCCAGCATTTT
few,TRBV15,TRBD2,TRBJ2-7,CATSRDLAGVYEQYF,TGTGCCACCAGCAGAGATCTAGCGGGTGTCTACGAGCAGTACTTC
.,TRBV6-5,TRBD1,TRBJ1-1,CASRTGAEAFF,TGTGCCAGCAGAACAGGGGCTGAAGCTTTCTTT
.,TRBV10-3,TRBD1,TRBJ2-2,CAISRDRNTGELFF,TGTGCCATCAGTAGGGACAGGAACACCGGGGAGCTGTTTTTT
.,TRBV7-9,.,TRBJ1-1,CASSHVRTGRRAFF,TGTGCCAGCAGCCACGTAAGGACTGGGAGACGTGCTTTCTTT
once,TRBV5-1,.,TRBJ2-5,CASSLQGNQETQYF,TGCGCCAGCAGCTTACAGGGTAACCAAGAGACCCAGTACTTC
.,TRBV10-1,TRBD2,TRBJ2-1,CASSVLAGSYGEQFF,TGCGCCAGCAGTGTTTTAGCGGGATCTTATGGTGAGCAGTTCTTC
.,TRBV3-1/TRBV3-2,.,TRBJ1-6,CASSQGQFPLHF,TGTGCCAGCAGCCAAGGTCAATTCCCCCTCCACTTT
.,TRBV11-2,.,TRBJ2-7,CASRPVGADLASYEQYF,TGTGCCAGCAGACCGGTAGGGGCGGATTTGGCCTCCTACGAGCAGTACTTC
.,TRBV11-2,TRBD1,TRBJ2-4,CASSLDGDRVGGGAKNIQYF,TGTGCCAGCAGCTTAGACGGGGACAGGGTAGGAGGGGGAGCCAAAAACATTCAGTACTTC
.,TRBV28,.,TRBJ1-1,CASTWRGLEAFF,TGTGCCAGCACCTGGCGTGGTCTTGAAGCTTTCTTT